The clone carrying this T cell receptor beta chain appeared a few times. Its antigen is as yet unknown. Expressed TCRB transcripts got sequenced, as all isolated RNA was reverse transcribed. Produced via immunoSEQ multiplex PCR; TCRdb's table is partial and in-frame only. The top ten clones hold about 0.02% of a sample with about 740,000 clones, 13% of them seen once. These data are taken from a study of beta chain features in type 1 diabetes. Overall study results and limits: Whether TCRB rearrangement is influenced by HLA type went unresolved here. People with Type 1 diabetes carried modestly yet significantly shorter TCRB CDR3s in all four CD4+ subsets.

CDR3 length: 15 residues. With 4 bases clipped from V and 1 base from J, the junction kept 7 bases outside the gene matches. Germline V CDR1 and CDR2: SGHRS, YFSETQ. A single heparinised blood sample, averaging around 120 mL, was obtained per donor. Sorted CD4+ subsets: naive, central memory, regulatory, stem cell-like memory (CD45RO/CCR7/CD25/CD127/CD95/CD27 panel). This TCR came from a man aged 18 to 29 with type 1 diabetes. The chain joins TRBV5-1 to TRBJ2-5, with 7 bases identical to TRBD2. Sequenced sample: naive CD4+ T cells from blood. CDR3 region: CASSNPSGIQETQYF. The CDR3 DNA follows: TGCGCCAGCAGCAACCCTAGCGGAATCCAAGAGACCCAGTACTTC.